The text below deals with one TCR beta chain. Antigen unknown. The length of the CDR3 is 15 residues. Germline V gene sequence: CDR1 SGHDN, CDR2 FVKESK. With 1 base removed from V and 0 bases from J, the gap between germline ends came to 7 bases. The data stem from a study of identical twins. Study-wide points: Conclusions were drawn cross-sectionally by statistical analysis, without following the same donors.

Each CDR3 protein is one row after TCRdb ran MiXCR on the 5' RACE reads. This table holds fewer than 900,000 distinct CDR3 sequences, about 20% found once. These same records also appear under a second study, on T cells expressing NK-cell markers.

J is TRBJ1-3 and V is TRBV14; the D is unclear. What was sequenced was PBMCs. The receptor comes from a woman under 30 in good health. CDR3 protein: CASSQGSYSGNTIYF. The CDR3 coding sequence is TGTGCCAGCAGCCAAGGGTCCTACTCTGGAAACACCATATATTTT.